A selection of T cell receptor beta chains follows, all from one sample in a study of T cell changes during pregnancy in multiple sclerosis. Method: immunoSEQ multiplex PCR; TCRdb's copy keeps in-frame clones and lacks some. The table has approximately 46,000 clones, 80% to 90% seen once. This sample comprised CD4+ T cells from peripheral blood mononuclear cells, obtained after pregnancy. These receptors were taken from a female donor with multiple sclerosis, enrolled in a pregnancy study. CDR3s include the opening cysteine and the closing phenylalanine or tryptophan. D genes are given only for firm matches. Expanded clones get a size class; other rows say once, few or many, or leave the size out.

abundance | d_gene | j_gene | v_gene | CDR3nt | CDR3aa
. | . | TRBJ1-3 | TRBV6-5 | TGTGCCAGCAGCCTGGACGGGAGCTCTGGAAACACCATATATTTT | CASSLDGSSGNTIYF
. | . | TRBJ1-1 | TRBV5-1 | TGCGCCAGCAGGCGGGATATGAACACTGAAGCTTTCTTT | CASRRDMNTEAFF
. | TRBD2 | TRBJ2-4 | TRBV27 | TGTGCCAGCAGTCCCGGTAGCGGGAAAGTGGCCAAAAACATTCAGTACTTC | CASSPGSGKVAKNIQYF
. | . | TRBJ2-5 | TRBV11-2 | TGTGCCAGCAGCCCAAGGGGGGGGGCTCAGGCTCAAGAGACCCAGTACTTC | CASSPRGGAQAQETQYF
. | . | TRBJ2-5 | TRBV7-9 | TGTGCCAGCAGCTTAGTTAAGACTCTCCAAGAGACCCAGTACTTC | CASSLVKTLQETQYF
. | . | TRBJ1-4 | TRBV6-4 | TGTGCCAGCCGTGAGGGTATCGGCCAGGGTAATGAAAAACTGTTTTTT | CASREGIGQGNEKLFF
. | . | TRBJ1-3 | TRBV28 | TGTGCCTCTTACCCAAGCACTAGGGGAAACACCATATATTTT | CASYPSTRGNTIYF
once | TRBD1 | TRBJ1-2 | TRBV5-5 | TGTGCCAGCAGCTTCAGCCAGGGGGATGGCTACACCTTC | CASSFSQGDGYTF
. | . | TRBJ2-1 | TRBV9 | TGTGCCAGCAGCGTCTCACTAGTCGGCGATGAGCAGTTCTTC | CASSVSLVGDEQFF
. | . | TRBJ1-5 | TRBV30 | TGTGCCTGGAGTGTCGGCAGGTTAGGAAATCAGCCCCAGCATTTT | CAWSVGRLGNQPQHF
. | . | TRBJ2-1 | TRBV28 | TGTGCCAGCAGATTCGCCGGGACAAAAAGGAATGAGCAGTTCTTC | CASRFAGTKRNEQFF
. | . | TRBJ1-4 | TRBV2 | TGTGCCAGCGCTAGACAGGACGCCAGTAACGAAAAACTGTTTTTT | CASARQDASNEKLFF
. | . | TRBJ2-2 | TRBV28 | TGTGCCAGCAGCCGTCTCGGGGGAAGCGGGGAGCTGTTTTTT | CASSRLGGSGELFF
. | . | TRBJ1-1 | TRBV7-9 | TGTGCCAGCAGCCAGGTTACGCCGGATGAAGCTTTCTTT | CASSQVTPDEAFF
. | TRBD2 | TRBJ2-1 | TRBV4-1 | TGCGCCAGCAGCCAATACAAGGGGCTAGCGGGGCTTGACGGGCATGAGCAGTTCTTC | CASSQYKGLAGLDGHEQFF
. | . | TRBJ1-5 | TRBV5-5 | TGTGCCAGCAGCTTAATGTCGATTAGGGAGCCTCAGCATTTT | CASSLMSIREPQHF
. | TRBD2 | TRBJ2-2 | TRBV4-2 | TGTGCCAGCAGCCAGTTCGGACTAGCGGCGAACACCGGGGAGCTGTTTTTT | CASSQFGLAANTGELFF
. | TRBD2 | TRBJ2-3 | TRBV2 | TGTGCCACCACGCGGACTAGCGGGAGTCCCACAGATACGCAGTATTTT | CATTRTSGSPTDTQYF
few | TRBD2 | TRBJ2-1 | TRBV7-6 | TGTGCCAGCAGCGAGCAGGCGGGAGGCCCATCCTACAATGAGCAGTTCTTC | CASSEQAGGPSYNEQFF
few | TRBD1 | TRBJ2-1 | TRBV5-4 | TGTGCCAGCAGCCTGGGACAGTACAATGAGCAGTTCTTC | CASSLGQYNEQFF
once | TRBD1 | TRBJ1-2 | TRBV5-1 | TGCGCCAGCAGCCCGACAGGGGGTGAGGGCTACACCTTC | CASSPTGGEGYTF
. | TRBD1 | TRBJ1-1 | TRBV5-1 | TGCGCCAGCAGCCTACCCGAGGGGACAGAGGAAGCTTTCTTT | CASSLPEGTEEAFF
. | TRBD2 | TRBJ2-3 | TRBV29-1 | TGCAGCGCCCAACGGGGACTACTAGCGGGATCGTACACAGATACGCAGTATTTT | CSAQRGLLAGSYTDTQYF
. | . | TRBJ2-1 | TRBV7-2 | TGTGCCAGCAGCCTGACTATTGAGCAGTTCTTC | CASSLTIEQFF
. | . | TRBJ1-1 | TRBV28 | TGTGCCAGCAGTCTACTAGATGTGAACACTGAAGCTTTCTTT | CASSLLDVNTEAFF
. | . | TRBJ2-7 | TRBV6-6 | TGTGCCAGCAGTTTCTATACTACCTACGAGCAGTACTTC | CASSFYTTYEQYF
. | . | TRBJ2-5 | TRBV28 | TGTGCCAGCAGTTTACATGGGCAGGGCGGAGAGACCCAGTACTTC | CASSLHGQGGETQYF
. | . | TRBJ2-1 | TRBV19 | TGTGCCAGTAGTATAGATCGTGGAGAATGGGGCCATGAGCAGTTCTTC | CASSIDRGEWGHEQFF
. | TRBD2 | TRBJ2-1 | TRBV19 | TGTGCCAGTAGTGCCGGGACTAGCGGGGTATACAATGAGCAGTTCTTC | CASSAGTSGVYNEQFF